This TCR beta chain originates from a study of T cell repertoires in cytomegalovirus infection. Study-level information: Well-studied HLA-B-restricted epitopes and recently identified HLA-C-restricted epitopes of CMV were both used in the study. General study findings and limits: HLA-C-restricted CMV-specific TCR beta clonotypes prevailed in the ex vivo response.

This clonotype was counted between two and nine times. Its antigen remains unknown. One entry per CDR3 protein results from TCRdb running MiXCR on the reads. The sample consists of around 800,000 distinct CDR3 sequences, about 33% of them appearing once. This CDR3 contains 14 residues. Trimming stripped 0 bases from V and 0 bases from J, with 7 bases between. The germline V gene has CDR1 SGHDT and CDR2 YYEEEE. The chain has TRBV5-6 and TRBJ2-7; D call uncertain. The sample was cultured CD8+ T cells from PBMCs, taken from culture after CMV antigen stimulation. This clonotype originated in a human donor in good health (CMV status not recorded). Some clones in this sample may be carry-over from other donors' samples. CDR3 residues: CASSLGSSSYEQYF. CDR3 nucleotides: TGTGCCAGCAGCTTGGGGAGTTCCTCCTACGAGCAGTACTTC. The full variable domain, in which reference TRBV5-6 and TRBJ2-7 provide the parts outside the CDR3, is DAGVTQSPTHLIKTRGQQVTLRCSPKSGHDTVSWYQQALGQGPQFIFQYYEEEERQRGNFPDRFSGHQFPNYSSELNVNALLLGDSALYLCASSLGSSSYEQYFGPGTRLTVT.